This T cell receptor beta chain emerged from a study of blood T cell repertoires in COVID-19. The overall study: The United States, Italy and Spain were the sources of the acute and convalescent COVID-19 samples.

The table lists this clone with a count of one. Produced via immunoSEQ multiplex PCR; TCRdb's table is partial and in-frame only. The sample consists of 250,000 to 400,000 clones, approximately 89% of them appearing once. The CDR3 spans 13 residues. The germline V gene has CDR1 SGHTA and CDR2 FQGNSA. V shed 5 bases and J 4 bases; nucleotides not matched to a gene: 2. It was during active infection that Seattle patients were enrolled and then longitudinally followed. This TCR was recovered from a woman in her 30s with COVID-19, enrolled during active disease. This chain links TRBV7-2 with TRBJ2-5; 9 bases match TRBD2. The material sequenced was peripheral blood. This CDR3 reads CASSGTSRETQYF. The CDR3 coding sequence is TGTGCCAGCAGCGGGACTAGCCGAGAGACCCAGTACTTC.